The T cell receptor (beta chain) described here comes from a study of blood T cells in healthy people across ages. Overall study results and limits: TCR beta diversity per million T cells fell roughly linearly with age. Estimates of diversity drawn from one million T cells were considered underestimates.

The CDR3 totals 14 residues. Germline lookup yields CDR1 MDHEN and CDR2 SYDVKM. The V segment lost 6 bases and the J segment 4 bases; nucleotides outside the gene matches: 8. This clonotype was seen many times. Its specificity is not known. Combining a sample-barcoded 5' primer with a J-beta primer mix, a second PCR ran for about 7 to 12 cycles. TCRdb passed the 5' RACE reads through MiXCR, listing each CDR3 protein once. The data show some 930,000 distinct CDR3 sequences, around 29% seen once. The same sample was also used in a study of T cells of mothers and their children.

The sample consisted of blood. This TCR derives from a woman aged 35 to 49 in good health. The V call is TRBV28, the J call TRBJ1-2, with 7 bases fitting TRBD1. The CDR3 nucleotides read TGTGCCAGCAGGGAGGGAGGGGGCGGCTATGGCTACACCTTC. It codes for CASREGGGGYGYTF.